The subject of this entry is one T cell receptor (beta chain). Its antigen is not identified. The data stem from a study of cytomegalovirus exposure and HLA in healthy donors. Amplification used 60 Vbeta primers and 13 Jbeta primers. The data were produced by immunoSEQ multiplex PCR, yet TCRdb's version contains in-frame clones alone and is incomplete. The sample has about 110,000 clones, about four fifths seen once. Study-wide findings and caveats: By HLA locus, TCR association rates varied in a later analysis, with DRB1 showing the most and HLA-C the fewest.

The sample taken for sequencing was PBMCs. This receptor was obtained from a man aged 30 to 45 in good health and CMV-seropositive.

The CDR3 coding sequence is TGCGCCAGCAGCTTGGCGCTAGCGGGAGAAGTAGAGACCCAGTACTTC. It translates to CASSLALAGEVETQYF. The rearrangement joins TRBV5-1 to TRBJ2-5; 10 positions agree with TRBD2. V lost 0 bases, J lost 4 bases, and 6 bases stayed unmatched. Germline V lookup: CDR1 SGHRS, CDR2 YFSETQ. The CDR3 loop spans 16 amino acids.